This TCR beta chain was captured in a study of cytomegalovirus exposure and HLA in healthy donors. General study results and limits: Three CMV-associated chains proved CMV antigen-specific in vitro. Subsequent analysis showed first-cohort TCR clusters tending to co-occur in some 120 validation repertoires. According to the study, roughly 160 TCR beta chains were cytomegalovirus-associated.

As regards this clone: Its antigen is not identified.

The CDR3 is made up of 11 amino acids. Germline V gives CDR1 MGHDK, CDR2 SYGVNS. The trim removed 6 bases at V and 6 bases at J, leaving 0 bases unmatched. Assay: immunoSEQ multiplex PCR; the TCRdb copy retains only in-frame clones and omits some. The sample contains about 82,000 clones, around 95% of which appear only once. This rearrangement joins TRBV25-1 to TRBJ1-2; 8 nucleotides line up with TRBD1. The sequence came from a young woman in good health and CMV-seronegative. The sample taken for sequencing was PBMCs. The CDR3 reads CASRTGDGYTF. Written as DNA, the CDR3 is TGTGCCAGCAGGACAGGGGATGGCTACACCTTC.